This TCR beta chain originates from a study of T cells in Graves' hyperthyroidism and ophthalmopathy. Study findings and constraints: Expanded thyroid clonotypes (above 0.001) were mostly also found in blood. A model of 13 V-J pairs discriminated ophthalmopathy from stable hyperthyroidism.

This clonotype was detected a few times. Its matching antigen is unknown. Researchers took RNA transcripts and amplified the TCR beta CDR3 regions from them. During a first-round RT-PCR of the TCR CDR3, the HTBI primer set was used. TCRdb recomputed calls from the multiplex PCR reads with MiXCR, one row per CDR3 protein. The data show about 270,000 distinct CDR3 sequences, 20% to 25% seen once. Germline V gene lookup returns CDR1 SGHRS and CDR2 YFSETQ. Trimming removed 0 bases from V and 4 bases from J, with 17 bases in between. The CDR3 contains 16 residues. The origin of this receptor is a young man with Graves' ophthalmopathy. J is TRBJ2-7 and V is TRBV5-1, with D uncertain. Sequencing used blood. The CDR3 coding sequence is TGCGCCAGCAGCTTGGCGAATTTGGGGATTATTTACGAGCAGTACTTC. This codes for CASSLANLGIIYEQYF. Drawing the rest from reference TRBV5-1 and TRBJ2-7, the complete variable domain is KAGVTQTPRYLIKTRGQQVTLSCSPISGHRSVSWYQQTPGQGLQFLFEYFSETQRNKGNFPGRFSGRQFSNSRSEMNVSTLELGDSALYLCASSLANLGIIYEQYFGPGTRLTVT.